The entry below describes one TCR beta chain. The data are from a study of siplizumab effects on memory and regulatory T cells. Sequencing used immunoSEQ multiplex PCR; TCRdb keeps in-frame clones, though not all of them. This table has about 110,000 clones, 80% to 95% appearing once. Unmatched junction bases numbered 4, after V lost 5 bases and J lost 1 base. The CDR3 length is 15 residues. CDR1 SGHTA and CDR2 FQGNSA come from the germline V gene. Sequenced material: CD4+ T cells sorted from blood. This TCR derives from a human donor in good health. The chain links TRBV7-2 to TRBJ2-5; 10 positions match TRBD2. The DNA for the CDR3 is TGTGCCAGCAGCACCTCTAGCGGGGGCCAAGAGACCCAGTACTTC. It yields the protein CASSTSSGGQETQYF.